This T cell receptor beta chain was observed in a study of T-cell reconstitution after alpha-beta-depleted transplantation in children. This clonotype was counted many times. The TCRbeta library was prepared with unique molecular identifiers. In TCRdb, the PCR reads were re-called with MiXCR into one record per CDR3 protein. Of 350,000 to 400,000 distinct CDR3 sequences in the sample, less than 15% are singletons; the top ten hold around 4.1%. The CDR3 extends over 13 amino acids. V was cut by 2 bases and J by 3 bases, with 5 bases left in between. Per the germline V gene, CDR1 is SGHTA and CDR2 is FQGNSA.

Specimen: PBMCs, collected from the stem cell graft. The chain uses TRBV7-2 and TRBJ1-5, with D uncertain. This receptor was identified in a human donor who donated a stem cell graft to a child with Fanconi anemia. CDR3 protein: CASSLRPNQPQHF. The CDR3 DNA follows: TGTGCCAGCAGCTTACGGCCCAATCAGCCCCAGCATTTT.